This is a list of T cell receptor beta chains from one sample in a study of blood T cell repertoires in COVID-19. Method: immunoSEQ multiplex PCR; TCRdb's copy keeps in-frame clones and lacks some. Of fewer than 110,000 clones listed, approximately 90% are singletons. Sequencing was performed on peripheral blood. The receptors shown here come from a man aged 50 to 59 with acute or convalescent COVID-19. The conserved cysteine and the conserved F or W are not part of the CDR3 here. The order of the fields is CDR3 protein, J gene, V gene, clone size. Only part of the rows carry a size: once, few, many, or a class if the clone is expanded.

CDR3aa: ASSTGGRTEAF
j_gene: TRBJ1-1
v_gene: TRBV28
abundance: .

CDR3aa: ASSPGRQVNTEAF
j_gene: TRBJ1-1
v_gene: TRBV5-1
abundance: .

CDR3aa: ASSLTGLAGADTQY
j_gene: TRBJ2-3
v_gene: TRBV3-1/TRBV3-2
abundance: .

CDR3aa: ASSDQGRVSPLH
j_gene: TRBJ1-6
v_gene: TRBV2
abundance: once

CDR3aa: ASRVSSNQPQH
j_gene: TRBJ1-5
v_gene: TRBV6-5
abundance: .

CDR3aa: ASRRTGRAEQY
j_gene: TRBJ2-7
v_gene: TRBV6-5
abundance: few

CDR3aa: ASSSGTGDGYT
j_gene: TRBJ1-2
v_gene: TRBV5-1
abundance: .

CDR3aa: ASSLYGESSYNEQF
j_gene: TRBJ2-1
v_gene: TRBV5-5
abundance: .

CDR3aa: ASSGQPNYGYT
j_gene: TRBJ1-2
v_gene: TRBV6-4
abundance: .

CDR3aa: AISETGGAGATNEKLF
j_gene: TRBJ1-4
v_gene: TRBV10-3
abundance: .

CDR3aa: ASSPSGTGGSPLH
j_gene: TRBJ1-6
v_gene: TRBV4-2
abundance: .

CDR3aa: ASSRGLRNSPLH
j_gene: TRBJ1-6
v_gene: TRBV28
abundance: .

CDR3aa: ASSPDRAQARLWNTIY
j_gene: TRBJ1-3
v_gene: TRBV11-2
abundance: .

CDR3aa: ASSPMGQGAYEQY
j_gene: TRBJ2-7
v_gene: TRBV18
abundance: once

CDR3aa: ASSLDWEGYT
j_gene: TRBJ1-2
v_gene: TRBV5-4
abundance: .

CDR3aa: ASSQDLNTGELF
j_gene: TRBJ2-2
v_gene: TRBV4-3
abundance: .